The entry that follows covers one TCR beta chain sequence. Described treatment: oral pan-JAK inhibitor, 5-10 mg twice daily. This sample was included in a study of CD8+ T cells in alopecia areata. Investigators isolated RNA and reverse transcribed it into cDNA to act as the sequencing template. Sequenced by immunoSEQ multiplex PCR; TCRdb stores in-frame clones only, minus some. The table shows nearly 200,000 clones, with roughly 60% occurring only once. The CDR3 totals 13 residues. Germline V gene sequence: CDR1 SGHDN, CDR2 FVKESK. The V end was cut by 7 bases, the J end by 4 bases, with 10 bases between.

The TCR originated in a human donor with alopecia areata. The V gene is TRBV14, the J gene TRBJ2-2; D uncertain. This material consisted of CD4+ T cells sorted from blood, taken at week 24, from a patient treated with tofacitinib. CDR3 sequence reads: CASTPLGTGELFF. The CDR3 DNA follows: TGTGCCAGCACCCCTCTGGGCACCGGGGAGCTGTTTTTT.